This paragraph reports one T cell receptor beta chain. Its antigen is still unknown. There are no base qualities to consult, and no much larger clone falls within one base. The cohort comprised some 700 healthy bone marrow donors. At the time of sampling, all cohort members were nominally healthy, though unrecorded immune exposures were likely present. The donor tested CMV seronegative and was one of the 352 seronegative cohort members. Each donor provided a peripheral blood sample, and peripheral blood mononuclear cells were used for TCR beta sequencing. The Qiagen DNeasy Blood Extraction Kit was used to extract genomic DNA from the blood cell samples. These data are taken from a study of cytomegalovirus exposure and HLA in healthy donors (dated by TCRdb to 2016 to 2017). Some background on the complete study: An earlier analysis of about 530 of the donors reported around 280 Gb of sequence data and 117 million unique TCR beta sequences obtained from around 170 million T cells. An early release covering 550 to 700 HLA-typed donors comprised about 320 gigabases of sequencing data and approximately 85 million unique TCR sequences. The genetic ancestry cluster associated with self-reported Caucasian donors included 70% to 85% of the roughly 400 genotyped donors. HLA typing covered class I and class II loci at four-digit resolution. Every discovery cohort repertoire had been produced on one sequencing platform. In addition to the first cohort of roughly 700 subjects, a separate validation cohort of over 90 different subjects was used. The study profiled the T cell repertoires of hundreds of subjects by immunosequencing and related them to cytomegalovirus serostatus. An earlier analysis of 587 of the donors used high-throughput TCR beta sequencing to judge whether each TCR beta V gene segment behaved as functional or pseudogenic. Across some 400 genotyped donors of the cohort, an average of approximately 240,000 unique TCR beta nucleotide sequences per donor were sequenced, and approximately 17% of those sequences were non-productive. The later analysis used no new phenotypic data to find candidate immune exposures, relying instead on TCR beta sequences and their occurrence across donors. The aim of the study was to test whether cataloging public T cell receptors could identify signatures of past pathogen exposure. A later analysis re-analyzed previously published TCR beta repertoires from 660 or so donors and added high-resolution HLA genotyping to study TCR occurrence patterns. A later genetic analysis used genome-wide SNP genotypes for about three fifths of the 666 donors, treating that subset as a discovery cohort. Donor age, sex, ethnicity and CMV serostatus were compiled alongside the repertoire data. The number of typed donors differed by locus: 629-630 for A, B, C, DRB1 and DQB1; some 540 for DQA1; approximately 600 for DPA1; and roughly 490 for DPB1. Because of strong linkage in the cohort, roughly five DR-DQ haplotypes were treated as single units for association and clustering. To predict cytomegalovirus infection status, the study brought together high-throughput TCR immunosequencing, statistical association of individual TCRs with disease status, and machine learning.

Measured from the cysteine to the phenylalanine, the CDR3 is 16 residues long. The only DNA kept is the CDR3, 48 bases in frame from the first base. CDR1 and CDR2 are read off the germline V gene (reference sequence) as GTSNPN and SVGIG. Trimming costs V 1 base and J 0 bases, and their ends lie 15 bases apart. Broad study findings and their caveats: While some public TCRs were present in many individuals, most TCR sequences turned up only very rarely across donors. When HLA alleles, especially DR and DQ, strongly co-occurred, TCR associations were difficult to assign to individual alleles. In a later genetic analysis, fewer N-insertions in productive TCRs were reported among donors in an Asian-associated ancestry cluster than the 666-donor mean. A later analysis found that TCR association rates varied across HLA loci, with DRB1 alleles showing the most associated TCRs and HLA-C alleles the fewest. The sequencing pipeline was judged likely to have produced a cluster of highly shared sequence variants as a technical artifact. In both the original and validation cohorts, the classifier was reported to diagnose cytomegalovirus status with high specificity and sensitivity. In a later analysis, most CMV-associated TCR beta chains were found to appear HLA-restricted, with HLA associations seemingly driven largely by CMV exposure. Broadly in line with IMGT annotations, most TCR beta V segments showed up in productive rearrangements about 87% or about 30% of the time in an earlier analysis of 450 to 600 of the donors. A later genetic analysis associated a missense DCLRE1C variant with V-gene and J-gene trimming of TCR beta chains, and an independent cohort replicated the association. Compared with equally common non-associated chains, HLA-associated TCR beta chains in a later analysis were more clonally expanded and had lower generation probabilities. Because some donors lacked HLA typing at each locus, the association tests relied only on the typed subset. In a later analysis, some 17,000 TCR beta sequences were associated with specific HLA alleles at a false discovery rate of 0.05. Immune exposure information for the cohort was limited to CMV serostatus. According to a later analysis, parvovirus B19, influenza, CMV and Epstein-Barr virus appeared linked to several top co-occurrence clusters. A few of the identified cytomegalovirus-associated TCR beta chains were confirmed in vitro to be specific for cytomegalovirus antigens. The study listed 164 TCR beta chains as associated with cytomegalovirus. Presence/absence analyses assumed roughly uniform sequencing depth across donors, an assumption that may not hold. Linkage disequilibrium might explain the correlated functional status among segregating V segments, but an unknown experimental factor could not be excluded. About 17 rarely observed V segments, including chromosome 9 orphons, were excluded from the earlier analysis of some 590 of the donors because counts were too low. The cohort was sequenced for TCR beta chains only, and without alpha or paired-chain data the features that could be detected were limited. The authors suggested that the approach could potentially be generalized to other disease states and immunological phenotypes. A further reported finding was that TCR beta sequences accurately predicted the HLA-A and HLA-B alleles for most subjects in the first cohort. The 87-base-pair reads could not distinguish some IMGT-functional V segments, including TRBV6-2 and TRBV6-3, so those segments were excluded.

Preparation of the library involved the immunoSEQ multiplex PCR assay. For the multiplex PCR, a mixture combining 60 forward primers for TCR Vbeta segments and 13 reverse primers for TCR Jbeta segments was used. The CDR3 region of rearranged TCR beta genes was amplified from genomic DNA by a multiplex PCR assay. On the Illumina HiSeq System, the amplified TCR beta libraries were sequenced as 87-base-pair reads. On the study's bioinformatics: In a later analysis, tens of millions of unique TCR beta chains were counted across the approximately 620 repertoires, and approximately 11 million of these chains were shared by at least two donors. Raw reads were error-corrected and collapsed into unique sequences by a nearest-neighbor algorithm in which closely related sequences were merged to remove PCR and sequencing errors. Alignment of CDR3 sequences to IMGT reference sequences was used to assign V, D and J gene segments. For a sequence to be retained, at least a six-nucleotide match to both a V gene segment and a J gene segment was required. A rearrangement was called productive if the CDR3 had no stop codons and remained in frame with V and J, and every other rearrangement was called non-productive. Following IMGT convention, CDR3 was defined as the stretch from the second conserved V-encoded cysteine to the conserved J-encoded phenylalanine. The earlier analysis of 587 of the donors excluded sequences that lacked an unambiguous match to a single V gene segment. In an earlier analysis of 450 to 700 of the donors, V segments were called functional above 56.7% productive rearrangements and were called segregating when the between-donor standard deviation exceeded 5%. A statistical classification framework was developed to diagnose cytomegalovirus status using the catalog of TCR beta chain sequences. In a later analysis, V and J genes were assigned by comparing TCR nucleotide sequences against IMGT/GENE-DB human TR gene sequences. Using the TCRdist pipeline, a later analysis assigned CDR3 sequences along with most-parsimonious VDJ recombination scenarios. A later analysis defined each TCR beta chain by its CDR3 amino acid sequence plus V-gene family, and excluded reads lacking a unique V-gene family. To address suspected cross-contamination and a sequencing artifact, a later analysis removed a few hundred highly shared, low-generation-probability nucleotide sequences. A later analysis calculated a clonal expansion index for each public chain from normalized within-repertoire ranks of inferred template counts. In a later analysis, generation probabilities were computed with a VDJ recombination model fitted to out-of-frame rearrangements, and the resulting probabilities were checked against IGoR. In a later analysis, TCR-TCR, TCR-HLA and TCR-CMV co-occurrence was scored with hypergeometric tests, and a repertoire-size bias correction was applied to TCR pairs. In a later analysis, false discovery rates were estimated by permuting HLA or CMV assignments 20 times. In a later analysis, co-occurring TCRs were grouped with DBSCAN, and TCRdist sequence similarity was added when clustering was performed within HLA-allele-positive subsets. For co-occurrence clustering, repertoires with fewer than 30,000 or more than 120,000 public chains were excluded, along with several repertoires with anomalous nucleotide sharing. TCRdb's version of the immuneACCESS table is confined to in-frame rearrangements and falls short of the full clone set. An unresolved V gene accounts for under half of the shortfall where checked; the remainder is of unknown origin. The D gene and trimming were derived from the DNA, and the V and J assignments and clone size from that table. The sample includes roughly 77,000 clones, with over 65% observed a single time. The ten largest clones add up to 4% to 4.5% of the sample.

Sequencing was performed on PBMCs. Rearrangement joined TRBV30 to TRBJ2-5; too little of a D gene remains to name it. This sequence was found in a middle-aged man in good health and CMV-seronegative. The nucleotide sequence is TGTGCCTGGAGTGCCCCCGTTGGGCCCGACCAAGAGACCCAGTACTTC. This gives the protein CAWSAPVGPDQETQYF.